This TCR beta chain was documented in a study of CXCR3-negative and CXCR3-positive naive CD8 T cells. Study results and limitations: CD5 surface expression was similar among naive subsets, and TCR strength was estimated by inference from TRB CDR3 properties. The TRB CDR3s that CXCR3-positive naive cells carried were more hydrophobic than those of CXCR3-negative naive cells.

The CDR3 is made up of 15 amino acids. The germline V gene has CDR1 MDHEN and CDR2 SYDVKM. As regards this clonotype: Its antigen is undetermined.

In preparing the TRB cDNA libraries, 5' RACE with UMI labels was used. One entry per CDR3 protein, without DNA, is what TCRdb gives after re-calling the 5' RACE reads. This sample's table reports more than 65,000 distinct CDR3 sequences. Input material: naive CXCR3- CD8+ T cells from blood. Subset: CD45RO-CCR7+CD27+CD95- naive CD8+ T cells lacking CXCR3 (TNR3-). The genes are TRBV28 and TRBJ1-2; TCRdb reports TRBD1, a call that lacks DNA to check it against. The sequence derives from a human donor in good health. Some clones in this sample may be carry-over from other donors' samples. CDR3 amino acids: CASSQTDRGPYGYTF.